This is a list of T cell receptor beta chains from one sample in a study of T cell repertoires in cytomegalovirus infection. One entry per CDR3 protein, called by TCRdb with MiXCR from the reads. The sample lists a few hundred thousand distinct CDR3 sequences; over 7.5% were seen once. The sample was PBMCs. These receptors all stem from a human donor in good health (CMV status not recorded). Some clones in this sample may be carry-over from other donors' samples. CDR3s include the opening cysteine and the closing phenylalanine or tryptophan. Fields, in order: V gene, clone size, J gene, D gene, CDR3 protein, CDR3 DNA. The D gene is left open where the match is weak. Where a row states a size, it is once, few, many or the class of an expanded clone; other rows omit it.

TRBV6-1	many	TRBJ1-2	TRBD1	CASSPFEGGQGIRGYTF	TGTGCCAGCAGCCCTTTTGAGGGCGGACAGGGGATTCGAGGCTACACCTTC
TRBV28	NA	TRBJ1-5	TRBD1	CASIQTGQGSYSNQPQHF	TGTGCCAGCATTCAAACGGGACAGGGGAGCTATAGCAATCAGCCCCAGCATTTT
TRBV27	few	TRBJ2-3	TRBD1	CASSLSEGALTDTQYF	TGTGCCAGCAGTTTATCAGAGGGGGCGTTAACAGATACGCAGTATTTT
TRBV11-1	NA	TRBJ1-2	NA	CASSLEDYGYTF	TGTGCCAGCAGCTTAGAAGACTATGGCTACACCTTC
TRBV12-3/TRBV12-4	few	TRBJ1-2	NA	CASSFGDYGYTF	TGTGCCAGCAGTTTCGGTGACTATGGCTACACCTTC
TRBV7-3	many	TRBJ2-1	NA	CASSETRGNEQFF	TGTGCCAGCAGCGAAACGCGGGGAAATGAGCAGTTCTTC
TRBV29-1	few	TRBJ2-3	TRBD2	CTGGGGLGDTQYF	TGCACCGGGGGGGGGGGCTTGGGAGATACGCAGTATTTT
TRBV7-2	NA	TRBJ2-5	NA	CASSHPGGETQYF	TGTGCCAGCAGCCACCCAGGCGGGGAGACCCAGTACTTC
TRBV19	few	TRBJ2-4	TRBD1	CATLGTAENIQYF	TGTGCCACTTTAGGGACAGCGGAAAACATTCAGTACTTC
TRBV20-1	few	TRBJ2-7	NA	CSARRERGLPYEQYF	TGCAGTGCTAGAAGGGAACGGGGGCTCCCATACGAGCAGTACTTC
TRBV7-9	NA	TRBJ2-1	NA	CASSLGTANEQFF	TGTGCCAGCAGCTTGGGGACGGCCAATGAGCAGTTCTTC
TRBV11-2	NA	TRBJ2-5	NA	CGSSSQETQYF	TGTGGCAGCAGCTCACAAGAGACCCAGTACTTC
TRBV28	NA	TRBJ2-5	NA	CASSLGGFRTGKTQYF	TGTGCCAGCAGTTTAGGCGGCTTTAGAACAGGGAAGACCCAGTACTTC
TRBV7-3	few	TRBJ1-2	TRBD1	CASSPKGASYGYTF	TGTGCCAGCAGCCCCAAGGGGGCAAGCTATGGCTACACCTTC
TRBV24-1	NA	TRBJ2-1	TRBD2	CATSDSGTSGMWNEQFF	TGTGCCACCAGTGACTCCGGGACTAGCGGGATGTGGAATGAGCAGTTCTTC
TRBV4-3	few	TRBJ2-5	TRBD2	CASSLNGLAGVQETQYF	TGCGCCAGCAGCCTAAACGGACTAGCGGGAGTCCAAGAGACCCAGTACTTC
TRBV28	many	TRBJ1-1	NA	CASSFSRGGLNTEAFF	TGTGCCAGCAGTTTCTCGAGAGGGGGGCTGAACACTGAAGCTTTCTTT
TRBV30	NA	TRBJ2-5	NA	CAWSVQGETQYF	TGTGCCTGGAGTGTACAGGGTGAGACCCAGTACTTC
TRBV7-6	few	TRBJ2-5	NA	CASSADRETQYF	TGTGCCAGCAGCGCCGATAGGGAGACCCAGTACTTC
TRBV7-9	many	TRBJ1-5	NA	CASSKFEGPQHF	TGTGCCAGCAGCAAATTCGAGGGGCCCCAGCATTTT
TRBV10-3	many	TRBJ2-1	NA	CAISVLVGKNNEQFF	TGTGCCATCAGTGTTTTAGTGGGGAAAAATAATGAGCAGTTCTTC
TRBV5-1	once	TRBJ2-7	NA	CASSLGVTTYEQYF	TGCGCCAGCAGCTTGGGGGTGACTACCTACGAGCAGTACTTC
TRBV27	NA	TRBJ2-3	TRBD1	CASSHTGDFTDTQYF	TGTGCCAGCAGCCATACAGGGGATTTCACAGATACGCAGTATTTT
TRBV6-5	few	TRBJ2-2	NA	CASTSGGQLNTGELFF	NA
TRBV4-1	many	TRBJ2-1	TRBD2	CASSQPFSSGVRNEQFF	TGCGCCAGCAGCCAACCCTTTTCAAGCGGGGTTCGGAATGAGCAGTTCTTC
TRBV30	few	TRBJ1-5	NA	CAWSGQTNQPQHF	TGTGCCTGGAGTGGACAGACTAATCAGCCCCAGCATTTT
TRBV6-1	few	TRBJ2-7	NA	CASTRRGGSSSYEQYF	TGTGCCAGCACCCGAAGAGGCGGGTCAAGCTCCTACGAGCAGTACTTC
TRBV6-5	many	TRBJ2-1	NA	CASSSRPGSSSYNEQFF	TGTGCCAGCAGTTCTCGGCCCGGAAGTAGCTCCTACAATGAGCAGTTCTTC
TRBV7-9	few	TRBJ2-3	NA	CASSLVERTQYF	TGTGCCAGCAGCTTAGTGGAGCGGACGCAGTATTTT
TRBV5-4	NA	TRBJ1-4	NA	CASSSGIATNEKLFF	TGTGCCAGCAGCTCAGGGATCGCAACTAATGAAAAACTGTTTTTT
TRBV7-9	many	TRBJ1-1	TRBD1	CASSLPGGRNTEAFF	TGTGCCAGCAGCTTACCAGGGGGAAGGAACACTGAAGCTTTCTTT
TRBV9	few	TRBJ2-7	NA	CASSADRGISYEQYF	TGTGCCAGCAGCGCCGATCGAGGTATCTCCTACGAGCAGTACTTC
TRBV7-6	many	TRBJ1-1	NA	CASSPLTGYTEAFF	TGTGCCAGCAGCCCGCTGACAGGATACACTGAAGCTTTCTTT
TRBV10-3	few	TRBJ2-7	TRBD2	CAMSRGGSYEQYF	TGTGCCATGAGCCGGGGGGGGTCCTACGAGCAGTACTTC
TRBV7-2	many	TRBJ2-5	TRBD1	CASSRDRESETQYF	TGTGCCAGCAGCCGGGACAGGGAGTCAGAGACCCAGTACTTC
TRBV9	few	TRBJ2-7	TRBD1	CASSVSGTGSVGQYF	TGTGCCAGCAGCGTTTCCGGGACAGGGTCGGTTGGGCAGTACTTC
TRBV7-6	many	TRBJ2-1	TRBD2	CASSQGRAGRDYNEQFF	TGTGCCAGCAGCCAAGGACGAGCGGGAAGAGACTACAATGAGCAGTTCTTC
TRBV7-2	many	TRBJ2-2	TRBD2	CASSTSGGAANTGELFF	TGTGCCAGCAGCACTAGCGGGGGCGCAGCGAACACCGGGGAGCTGTTTTTT
TRBV4-2	NA	TRBJ2-5	NA	CASSQAGSVETQYF	TGTGCCAGCAGCCAAGCCGGTAGCGTGGAGACCCAGTACTTC
TRBV7-9	NA	TRBJ2-1	NA	CASIEIGDNEQFF	TGTGCCAGCATAGAAATTGGGGACAATGAGCAGTTCTTC
TRBV6-5	NA	TRBJ2-3	TRBD1	CASSYSLDRGLGDTQYF	TGTGCCAGCAGTTACTCCTTGGACAGGGGGCTCGGAGATACGCAGTATTTT
TRBV7-3	few	TRBJ2-1	TRBD2	CASSLGLAGGRDEQFF	TGTGCCAGCAGCTTGGGACTAGCGGGGGGTAGGGATGAGCAGTTCTTC